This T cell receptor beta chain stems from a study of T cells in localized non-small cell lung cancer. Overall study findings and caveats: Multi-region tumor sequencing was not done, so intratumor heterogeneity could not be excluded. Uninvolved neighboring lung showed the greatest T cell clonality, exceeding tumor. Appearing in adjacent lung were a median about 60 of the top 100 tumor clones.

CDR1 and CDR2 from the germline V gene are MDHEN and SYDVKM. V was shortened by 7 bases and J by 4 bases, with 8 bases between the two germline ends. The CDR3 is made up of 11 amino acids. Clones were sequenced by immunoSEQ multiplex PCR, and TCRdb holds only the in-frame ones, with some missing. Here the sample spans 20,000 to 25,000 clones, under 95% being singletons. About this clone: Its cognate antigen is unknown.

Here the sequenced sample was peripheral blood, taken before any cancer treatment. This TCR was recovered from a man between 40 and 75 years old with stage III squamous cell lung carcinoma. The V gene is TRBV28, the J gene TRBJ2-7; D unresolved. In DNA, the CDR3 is TGTGCCAGCACCATTGGTTACGAGCAGTACTTC. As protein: CASTIGYEQYF.